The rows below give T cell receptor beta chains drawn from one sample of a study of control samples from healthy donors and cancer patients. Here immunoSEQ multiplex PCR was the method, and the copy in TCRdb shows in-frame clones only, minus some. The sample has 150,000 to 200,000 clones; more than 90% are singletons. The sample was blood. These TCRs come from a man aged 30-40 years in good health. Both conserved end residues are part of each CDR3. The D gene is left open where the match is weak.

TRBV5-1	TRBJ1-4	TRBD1	TGCGCCAGCAGTTCTGACAGGGGGCAGGGTAATGAAAAACTGTTTTTT	CASSSDRGQGNEKLFF
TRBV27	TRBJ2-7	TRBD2	TGTGCCAGCAGTTTGAATTTCCCCGGGACTAGTTACTACGAGCAGTACTTC	CASSLNFPGTSYYEQYF
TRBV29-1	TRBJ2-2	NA	TGCAGCGTTGAAGCCCGGGACGCCACCGGGGAGCTGTTTTTT	CSVEARDATGELFF
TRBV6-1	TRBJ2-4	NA	TGTGCCAGCAGTGAGGTGTTCGTCTGGAGCATTCAGTACTTC	CASSEVFVWSIQYF
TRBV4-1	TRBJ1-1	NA	TGCGCCAGCAGCCAAGGTCCTGGACACAAAGCTGAAGCTTTCTTT	CASSQGPGHKAEAFF
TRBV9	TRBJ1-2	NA	TGTGCCAGCAGCGTAACCGCAGGGGACTATGGCTACACCTTC	CASSVTAGDYGYTF
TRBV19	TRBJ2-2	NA	TGTGCCAGTAGGGGGGGCGGAGCGGAGCTGTTTTTT	CASRGGGAELFF
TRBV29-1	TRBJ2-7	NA	TGCAGCGTCGGGGGTTCCGTCGAGCAGTACTTC	CSVGGSVEQYF
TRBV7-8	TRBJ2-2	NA	TGTGCCAGCAGCACCTTCCGGAACACCGGGGAGCTGTTTTTT	CASSTFRNTGELFF
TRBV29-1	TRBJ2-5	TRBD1	TGCAGCGTCCGACAGGGGCGGCAAGAGACCCAGTACTTC	CSVRQGRQETQYF
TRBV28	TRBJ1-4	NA	TGTGCCAGCAGTTCCCCCGGGGGGAATAATGAAAAACTGTTTTTT	CASSSPGGNNEKLFF
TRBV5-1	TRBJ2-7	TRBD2	TGCGCCAGCAGCCGGAATCAAGCGGGAGCCTCCTACGAGCAGTACTTC	CASSRNQAGASYEQYF
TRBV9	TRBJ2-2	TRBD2	TGTGCCAGCAGCGTAGCTTTTAGCGGGAATTCCGGGGAGCTGTTTTTT	CASSVAFSGNSGELFF
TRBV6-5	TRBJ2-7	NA	TGTGCCAGCAGTTACCCCATGGGGGGAAGCTCCTACGAGCAGTACTTC	CASSYPMGGSSYEQYF
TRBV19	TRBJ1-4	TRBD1	TGTGCCAGTAGTATGCGGGACAGGAATGAAAAACTGTTTTTT	CASSMRDRNEKLFF
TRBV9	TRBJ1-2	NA	TGTGCCAGCAGCGCTGGGACCGGCTATGGCTACACCTTC	CASSAGTGYGYTF
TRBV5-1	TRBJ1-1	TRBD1	TGCGCCAGCAGCTTGGAGCAGGGGGCAGCCACTGAAGCTTTCTTT	CASSLEQGAATEAFF
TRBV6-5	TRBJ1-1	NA	TGTGCCAGCAGGGATGGGACGGTGGCTTTCTTT	CASRDGTVAFF
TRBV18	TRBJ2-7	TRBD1	TGTGCCAGCTCACCGGAGACAGGGGGCGGCGAGCAGTACTTC	CASSPETGGGEQYF
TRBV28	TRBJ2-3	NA	TGTGCCAGCAGTAGGGCCTTGGAGACAGATACGCAGTATTTT	CASSRALETDTQYF
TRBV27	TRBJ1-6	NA	TGTGCCGGGAAATCGGGCAGATTATATTCACCCCTCCACTTT	CAGKSGRLYSPLHF
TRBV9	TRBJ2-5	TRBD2	TGTGCCAGCAGCCTCGGACTAGCGGGTAGGCAAGAGACCCAGTACTTC	CASSLGLAGRQETQYF
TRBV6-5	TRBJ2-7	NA	TGTGCCAGCAGATCTCACGGGGGAAGCTCCTACGAGCAGTACTTC	CASRSHGGSSYEQYF
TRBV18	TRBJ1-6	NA	TGTGCCAGCTCAAGGGCCGATCCATTCTCCTATAATTCACCCCTCCACTTT	CASSRADPFSYNSPLHF
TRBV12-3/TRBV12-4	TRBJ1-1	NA	TGTGCCAGCAGTTCCGGGTGGGACACTGAAGCTTTCTTT	CASSSGWDTEAFF
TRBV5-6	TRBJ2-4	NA	TGTGCCAGCAGCTTGGGGGTGGCGGATCCCAAAAACATTCAGTACTTC	CASSLGVADPKNIQYF
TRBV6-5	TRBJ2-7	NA	TGTGCCAGCAGAGGACCGCCCAGCCACGAGCAGTACTTC	CASRGPPSHEQYF
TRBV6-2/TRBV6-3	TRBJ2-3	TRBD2	TGTGCCAGCAGCCTAGCGGGGGCTAGCACAGATACGCAGTATTTT	CASSLAGASTDTQYF
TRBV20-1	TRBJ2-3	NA	TGCAGTGCCAGTGACCCCCGCTCGACAGATACGCAGTATTTT	CSASDPRSTDTQYF
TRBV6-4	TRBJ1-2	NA	TGTGCCAGCAGTGACTCGGCGACAGCTAACTATGGCTACACCTTC	CASSDSATANYGYTF